The 8 T cell receptor beta chains in this list originate from one sample, sequenced in a study of cytomegalovirus exposure and HLA in healthy donors. 13 Jbeta primers and 60 Vbeta primers were used for the PCR. Repertoires were generated with immunoSEQ multiplex PCR, while TCRdb's copy carries only in-frame clones and drops some. The repertoire has over 150,000 clones, over 80% of them found once; the top ten carry 1.2%. The sequencing sample was made of PBMCs. The origin of the receptors is a boy aged 2 to 10 in good health and CMV-seronegative.

The count of this clone is one. CDR3 nucleotides: TGTGCCATCAGAGACAGTACTGGAAACACCATATATTTT. It is translated as CAIRDSTGNTIYF. The J gene is TRBJ1-3, the V gene TRBV10-3, with D perhaps matching TRBD1 (5 bases). This CDR3 contains 13 residues. Trimming removed 6 bases from V and 2 bases from J, with 8 bases in between. Germline values: CDR1 ENHRY, CDR2 SYGVKD.

There are a few counts of this clone. The J gene is TRBJ2-1, the V gene TRBV5-4; no reliable D call. This CDR3 is built from 14 residues. Germline assignment: CDR1 SGHNT and CDR2 YYREEE (reference sequence). With 4 bases removed from V and 5 bases from J, the gap between germline ends came to 13 bases. The chain's CDR3 is CASSPPRSDNEQFF. CDR3 DNA sequence: TGTGCCAGCAGCCCCCCCCGGAGCGACAATGAGCAGTTCTTC.

The CDR3 here is CASSQVGQAATNEKLFF. CDR3 DNA: TGCGCCAGCAGCCAAGTTGGACAGGCGGCAACTAATGAAAAACTGTTTTTT. This chain connects TRBV4-1 to TRBJ1-4; 7 bases line up with TRBD1. The germline V gene encodes CDR1 MGHRA and CDR2 YSYEKL. The CDR3 has 17 residues. V shed 1 base and J 0 bases; nucleotides not matched to a gene: 5.

V and J are TRBV6-6 and TRBJ2-1; 9 positions match TRBD2. The CDR3 is 15 amino acids. CDR1 is MNHNY, CDR2 SVGAGI, per germline (reference sequence). Germline trimming cut 6 bases from V and 4 bases from J; bases unmatched to any gene: 7. The CDR3 bases are TGTGCCAGCAGCCAAACTAGCGGGCCATACAATGAGCAGTTCTTC. It is translated as CASSQTSGPYNEQFF.

The chain couples TRBV30 to TRBJ2-7, with 7 positions matching TRBD2. CDR3 length: 17 residues. Looked up from germline, CDR1 is GTSNPN and CDR2 is SVGIG (reference sequence). After removal of 0 bases from V and 3 bases from J, the junction contained 14 bases not matched to a gene. The CDR3 region has the DNA TGTGCCTGGAGTGTACATGGGCTAGCGGACGAATTCTACGAGCAGTACTTC. Residues: CAWSVHGLADEFYEQYF.

This chain joins TRBV5-6 and TRBJ2-2; D is unresolved. The V and J ends lost 0 bases and 9 bases respectively, with 9 bases between them. The length of the CDR3 is 13 residues. The germline gives CDR1 SGHDT, CDR2 YYEEEE. The CDR3 sequence: CASSLESTRELFF. The DNA for the CDR3 is TGTGCCAGCAGCTTGGAGTCAACAAGGGAGCTGTTTTTT.

This clone came up once. The V gene is TRBV15, the J gene TRBJ2-1; 11 bases agree with TRBD2. After removal of 0 bases from V and 7 bases from J, the junction contained 11 bases not matched to a gene. CDR1 and CDR2 (germline): LNHNV, YYDKDF (reference sequence). The CDR3 is 18 amino acids. The CDR3 protein is CATSREGVAGGPRNEQFF. DNA for the CDR3: TGTGCCACCAGCAGAGAGGGGGTAGCGGGAGGGCCCAGGAATGAGCAGTTCTTC.

This clone was picked up one time. The chain links TRBV6-5 to TRBJ1-5, with 7 bases that match TRBD1. The CDR3 contains 14 residues. V shed 4 bases and J 10 bases; nucleotides not matched to a gene: 10. Germline CDR1 reads MNHEY; CDR2 reads SVGAGI. The CDR3, as DNA: TGTGCCAGCAGTTCAAGACAGGGAGGATTACCCCAGCATTTT. This sequence encodes CASSSRQGGLPQHF.